This T cell receptor beta chain stems from a study of cytomegalovirus exposure and HLA in healthy donors. Overall study: A data release that came early held about 89 million unique TCRs from HLA-typed donors.

Samples came from healthy bone marrow donors. Of note for this clone: What it recognizes is unknown.

Study results and limitations: Researchers catalogued approximately 170 TCR beta chains as cytomegalovirus-associated. The majority of CMV-associated TCR beta chains were reported as apparently HLA-restricted in a later analysis.

The CDR3 is 15 amino acids. V was clipped by 0 bases and J by 2 bases, with 9 bases between them. Germline V CDR1 and CDR2: SGHVS, FNYEAQ. The PCR made use of 60 Vbeta and 13 Jbeta primers. Sequencing was performed with immunoSEQ multiplex PCR; in TCRdb, only in-frame clones are kept and a portion is missing. Of about 89,000 clones in the sample, 60% to 80% were seen once. The sequenced sample consisted of PBMCs. The chain combines TRBV7-6 with TRBJ2-3; no definite D call. The origin of this receptor is a man aged 30 to 39 in good health and CMV-seronegative. Here the CDR3 reads CASSLARQHTDTQYF. The CDR3, as DNA: TGTGCCAGCAGCTTAGCGAGACAACACACAGATACGCAGTATTTT.